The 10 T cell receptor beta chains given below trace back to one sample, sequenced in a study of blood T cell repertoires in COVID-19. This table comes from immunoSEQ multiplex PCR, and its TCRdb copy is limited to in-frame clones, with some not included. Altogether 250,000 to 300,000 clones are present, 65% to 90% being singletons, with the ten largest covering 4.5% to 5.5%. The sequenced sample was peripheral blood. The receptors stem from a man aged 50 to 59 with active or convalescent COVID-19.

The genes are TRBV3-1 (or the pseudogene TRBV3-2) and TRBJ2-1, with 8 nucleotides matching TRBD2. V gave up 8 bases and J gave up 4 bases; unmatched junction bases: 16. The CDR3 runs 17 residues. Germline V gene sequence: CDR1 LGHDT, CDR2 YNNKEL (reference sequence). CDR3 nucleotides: TGTGCCAGCTCCTCCCCGAGGGGGACTAGTGGGTACAATGAGCAGTTCTTC. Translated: CASSSPRGTSGYNEQFF.

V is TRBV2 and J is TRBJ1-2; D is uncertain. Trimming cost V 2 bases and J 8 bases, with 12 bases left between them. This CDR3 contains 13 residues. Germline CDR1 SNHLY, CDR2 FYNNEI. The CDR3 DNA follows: TGTGCCAGCAGTGAATCTTGGGAGTTGGGCTACACCTTC. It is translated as CASSESWELGYTF.

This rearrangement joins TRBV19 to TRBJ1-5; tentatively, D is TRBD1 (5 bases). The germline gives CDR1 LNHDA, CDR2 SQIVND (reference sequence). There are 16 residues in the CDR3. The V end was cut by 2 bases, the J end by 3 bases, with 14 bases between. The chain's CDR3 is CASSIKGRALNQPQHF. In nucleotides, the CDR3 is TGTGCCAGTAGTATAAAGGGGAGGGCCCTCAATCAGCCCCAGCATTTT.

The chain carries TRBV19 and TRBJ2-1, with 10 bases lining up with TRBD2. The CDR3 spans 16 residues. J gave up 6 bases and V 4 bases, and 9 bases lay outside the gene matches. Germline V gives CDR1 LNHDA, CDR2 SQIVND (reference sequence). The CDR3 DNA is TGTGCCAGTAGTACGAGCGGGAGGGGCGGTGGCAATGAGCAGTTCTTC. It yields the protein CASSTSGRGGGNEQFF.

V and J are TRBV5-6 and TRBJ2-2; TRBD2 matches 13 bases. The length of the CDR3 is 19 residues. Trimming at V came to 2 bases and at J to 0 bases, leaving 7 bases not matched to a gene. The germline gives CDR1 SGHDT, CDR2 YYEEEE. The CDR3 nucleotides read TGTGCCAGCAGCTTCCCCTCCGGACTAGCGGGAGCGAACACCGGGGAGCTGTTTTTT. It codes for CASSFPSGLAGANTGELFF.

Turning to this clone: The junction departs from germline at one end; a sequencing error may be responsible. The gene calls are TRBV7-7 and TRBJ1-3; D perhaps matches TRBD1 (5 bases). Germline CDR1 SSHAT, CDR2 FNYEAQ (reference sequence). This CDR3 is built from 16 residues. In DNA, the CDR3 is TGTGCTAGCAGCTTGTCCGAGGACATCCCCAGAAACACCATATATTTT. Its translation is CASSLSEDIPRNTIYF.

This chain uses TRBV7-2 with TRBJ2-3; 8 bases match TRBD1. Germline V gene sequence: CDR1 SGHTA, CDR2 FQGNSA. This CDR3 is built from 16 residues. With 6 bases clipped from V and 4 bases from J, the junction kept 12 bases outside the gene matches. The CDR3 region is CASRTQGALVPDTQYF. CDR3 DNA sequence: TGTGCCAGCAGGACCCAGGGGGCGTTGGTCCCAGATACGCAGTATTTT.

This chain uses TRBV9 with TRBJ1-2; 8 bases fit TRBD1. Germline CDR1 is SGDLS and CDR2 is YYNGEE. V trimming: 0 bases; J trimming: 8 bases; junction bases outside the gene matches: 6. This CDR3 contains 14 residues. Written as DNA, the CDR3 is TGTGCCAGCAGCGTAGAACGGACAGGGCGCGGCTACACCTTC. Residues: CASSVERTGRGYTF.

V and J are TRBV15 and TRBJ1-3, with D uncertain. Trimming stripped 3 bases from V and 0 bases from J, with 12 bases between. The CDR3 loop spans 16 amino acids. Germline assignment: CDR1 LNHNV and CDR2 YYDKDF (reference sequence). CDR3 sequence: CATSRGLDTSGNTIYF. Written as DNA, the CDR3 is TGTGCCACCAGCAGGGGCCTTGACACCTCTGGAAACACCATATATTTT.

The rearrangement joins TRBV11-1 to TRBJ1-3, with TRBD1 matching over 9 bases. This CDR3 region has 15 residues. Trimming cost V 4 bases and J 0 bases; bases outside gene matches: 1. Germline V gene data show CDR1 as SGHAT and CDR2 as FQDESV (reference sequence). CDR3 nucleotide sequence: TGTGCCAGCAGCTGGGACAGGGTCTCTGGAAACACCATATATTTT. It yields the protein CASSWDRVSGNTIYF.